This T cell receptor beta chain was found in a study of cytomegalovirus exposure and HLA in healthy donors. General study points: The study recorded 150 to 200 TCR beta chains that were cytomegalovirus-associated. Rare sequences made up most TCRs, while some public TCRs were found in many donors. Subsequent analysis of the approximately 110 validation repertoires found a tendency for first-cohort TCR clusters to co-occur.

Worth noting for this clone: The target antigen is unknown.

The validation cohort, a group of roughly 120 subjects, included the donors and was separate from the roughly 700-subject first cohort. The germline CDR1 and CDR2 sequences are MNHEY and SMNVEV (reference sequence). CDR3 length: 15 amino acids. V was cut by 3 bases and J by 4 bases, with 10 bases left in between. Generated by immunoSEQ multiplex PCR, the TCRdb table keeps only in-frame clones and is missing some. The sample has tens of thousands of clones, more than 80% seen once. The chain couples TRBV27 to TRBJ1-6; no reliable D call. Input material: PBMCs. The sequence came from a woman aged 18-29 years in good health and CMV-seronegative. The CDR3 coding sequence is TGTGCCAGCAGTTTCGGGAGAATATATAATTCACCCCTCCACTTT. It translates to CASSFGRIYNSPLHF.